The present T cell receptor beta chain was sequenced within a study of Ad26.COV2.S vaccination and SARS-CoV-2 variants. Study-wide context: The vaccine Ad26.COV2.S was put into the muscle once, or twice with 56 days between.

This CDR3 is 15 amino acids long. The ends were cut back, 6 bases at V and 4 bases at J, with 18 bases in the middle. Germline V lookup: CDR1 LNHDA, CDR2 SQIVND (reference sequence). General observations from the study: Placebo and vaccine recipients had non-spike TCR breadth that was similar. In TCR breadth and depth analyses, total T cell responses may have been underestimated.

The repertoire was sequenced with immunoSEQ multiplex PCR; TCRdb's copy has only in-frame clones and lacks some. The sample consists of about 320,000 clones, roughly 84% of them appearing once. The treatment here: about 20 received Ad26.COV2.S at low or high dose, single or two shots; several received placebo; per-sample allocation not given. The investigators took samples on day 63 after the first vaccine or placebo injection. A note on this clone: Its antigen is as yet unknown.

The rearrangement joins TRBV19 to TRBJ1-2; D unresolved. This sequence was found in a person aged 18-65 years who received the Ad26.COV2.S COVID-19 vaccine or a placebo. This sample comprised peripheral blood, obtained in a trial of Ad26.COV2.S vaccine versus placebo. The CDR3 protein is CASSLPSTATYGYTF. CDR3 bases: TGTGCCAGTAGCCTACCATCGACGGCTACCTATGGCTACACCTTC.